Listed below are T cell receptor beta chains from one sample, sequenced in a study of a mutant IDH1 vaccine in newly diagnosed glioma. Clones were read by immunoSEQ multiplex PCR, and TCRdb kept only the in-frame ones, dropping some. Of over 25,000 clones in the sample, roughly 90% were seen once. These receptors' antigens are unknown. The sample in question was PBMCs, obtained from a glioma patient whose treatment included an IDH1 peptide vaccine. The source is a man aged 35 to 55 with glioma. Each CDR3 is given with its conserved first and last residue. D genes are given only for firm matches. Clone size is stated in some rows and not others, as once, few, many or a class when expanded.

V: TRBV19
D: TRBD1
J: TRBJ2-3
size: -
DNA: TGTGCCAGTAGTAGGCTACAGGGGGCGAGGGCAGATACGCAGTATTTT
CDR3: CASSRLQGARADTQYF

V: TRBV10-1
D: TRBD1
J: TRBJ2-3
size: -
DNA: TGCGCCAGCAGTAAGACAGGGGCCGCAGATACGCAGTATTTT
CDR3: CASSKTGAADTQYF

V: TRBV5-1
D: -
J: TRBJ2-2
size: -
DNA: TGCGCCAGCAGGACAGGAGTGAACACCGGGGAGCTGTTTTTT
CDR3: CASRTGVNTGELFF

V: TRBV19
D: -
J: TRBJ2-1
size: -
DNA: TGTGCCAGCGACCGGACGAAACAGGGATTCTCCTACAATGAGCAGTTCTTC
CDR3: CASDRTKQGFSYNEQFF

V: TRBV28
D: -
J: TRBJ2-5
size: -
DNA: TGTGCCAGCAGTTCCCCGGACAGATCACAAGAGACCCAGTACTTC
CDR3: CASSSPDRSQETQYF

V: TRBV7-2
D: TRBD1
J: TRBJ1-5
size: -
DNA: TGTGCCAGCAGCTTGGACAGGTCGAATCAGCCCCAGCATTTT
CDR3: CASSLDRSNQPQHF

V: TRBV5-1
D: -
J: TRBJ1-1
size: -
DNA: TGCGCCAGCAGCGGAAGGGATTCATCCAAAGCTTTCTTT
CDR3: CASSGRDSSKAFF

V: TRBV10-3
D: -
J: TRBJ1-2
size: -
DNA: TGTGCCATCAGTGAGTTTGGGGGTGGAGGCTACACCTTC
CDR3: CAISEFGGGGYTF

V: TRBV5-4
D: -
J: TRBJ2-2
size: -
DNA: TGCCCCAAAAGGGAAACCGGGGAGCTGTTTTTT
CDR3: CPKRETGELFF

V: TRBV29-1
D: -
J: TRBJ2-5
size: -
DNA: TGCAGCGTTGAAAGGTCAGGGACCCAAGAGACCCAGTACTTC
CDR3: CSVERSGTQETQYF

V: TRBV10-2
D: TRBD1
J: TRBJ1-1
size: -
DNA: TGCGCCAGCAGAGATAAGGGGGGACAGGGGACCACTGAAGCTTTCTTT
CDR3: CASRDKGGQGTTEAFF

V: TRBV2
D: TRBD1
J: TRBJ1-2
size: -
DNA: TGTGCCAGCAGTGGTCCCGGGACAGCGGGGGGGATATATGGCTACACCTTC
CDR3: CASSGPGTAGGIYGYTF

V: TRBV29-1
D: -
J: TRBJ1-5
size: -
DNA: TGCAGCGTTGATTCGGGGGGGGATCAGCCCCAGCATTTT
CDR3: CSVDSGGDQPQHF

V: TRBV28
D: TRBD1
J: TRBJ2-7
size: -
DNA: TGTGCCAGCTACCGGGACAGGGGCTACGAGCAGTACTTC
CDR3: CASYRDRGYEQYF

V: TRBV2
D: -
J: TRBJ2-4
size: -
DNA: TGTGCCAGCAGTGGAGGGTGGGAAAACATTCAGTACTTC
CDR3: CASSGGWENIQYF

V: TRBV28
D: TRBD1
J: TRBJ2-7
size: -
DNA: TGTGCCAGCAGTCCAGGACAGGACTTCTACGAGCAGTACTTC
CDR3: CASSPGQDFYEQYF

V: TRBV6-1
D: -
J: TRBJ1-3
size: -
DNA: TGTGCCAGCCTGGGGTACTCTGGAAACACCATATATTTT
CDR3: CASLGYSGNTIYF

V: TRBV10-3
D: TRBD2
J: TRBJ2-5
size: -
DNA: TGTGCCATCAGGAGGTCGGGAGGGGGGGAAGAAGAGACCCAGTACTTC
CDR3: CAIRRSGGGEEETQYF

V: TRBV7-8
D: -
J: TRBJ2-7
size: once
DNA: TGTGCCAGCAGCCATGCCTACGAGCAGTACTTC
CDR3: CASSHAYEQYF

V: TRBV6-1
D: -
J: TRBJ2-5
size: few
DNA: TGTGCCAAGTCTCGGACCCGGACGGAGACCCAGTACTTC
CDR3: CAKSRTRTETQYF

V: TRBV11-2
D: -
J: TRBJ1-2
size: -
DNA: TGTGCCAGCAGCGGGGCCGGGAGGGTACGCGGCTACACCTTC
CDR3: CASSGAGRVRGYTF

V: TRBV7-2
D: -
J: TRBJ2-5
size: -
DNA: TGTGCCAGCAGCTTAGCGAAACGGCAAGAGACCCAGTACTTC
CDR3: CASSLAKRQETQYF

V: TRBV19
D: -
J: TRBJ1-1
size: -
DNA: TGTGCCAGTAGTATAATAGGGCCGGTGAACACTGAAGCTTTCTTT
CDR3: CASSIIGPVNTEAFF

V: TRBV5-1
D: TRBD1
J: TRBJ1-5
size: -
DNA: TGCGCCAGTTCGCAGGGGGATAGCAATCAGCCCCAGCATTTT
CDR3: CASSQGDSNQPQHF

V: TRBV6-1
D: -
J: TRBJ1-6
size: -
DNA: TGTGCCAGCAGTGAAGCGTCCGGGGTTAGGAATTCACCCCTCCACTTT
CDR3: CASSEASGVRNSPLHF

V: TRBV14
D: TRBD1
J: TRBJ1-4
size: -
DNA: TGTGCCAGCAGCCGCTTAGGACTGAGGACAGGGACTAATGAAAAACTGTTTTTT
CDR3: CASSRLGLRTGTNEKLFF

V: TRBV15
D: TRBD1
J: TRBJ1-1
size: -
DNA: TGTGCCACCAGCAGAGGGGGTTGGGACAGGCAATTGAACACTGAAGCTTTCTTT
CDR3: CATSRGGWDRQLNTEAFF

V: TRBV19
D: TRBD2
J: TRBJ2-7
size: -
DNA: TGTGCCAGTAGAGCCTCGGGGGGGCTCTCCTACGAGCAGTACTTC
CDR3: CASRASGGLSYEQYF

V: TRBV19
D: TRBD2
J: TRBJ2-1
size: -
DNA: TGTGCCAGTAGTATCTCACTAGCGAGGGCCGGAGAGCAGTTCTTC
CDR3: CASSISLARAGEQFF

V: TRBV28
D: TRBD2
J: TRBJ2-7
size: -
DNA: TGTGCCAGCAGTTCACGCCCGGGGACTAGAAACGAGCAGTACTTC
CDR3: CASSSRPGTRNEQYF

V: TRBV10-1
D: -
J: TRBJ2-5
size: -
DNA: TGCGCCAGCAGTGGTTCAGGGGGGGAGACCCAGTACTTC
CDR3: CASSGSGGETQYF

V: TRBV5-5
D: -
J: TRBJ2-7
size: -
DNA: TGTGCCAGCAGCCCCGGACAGACCTACGAGCAGTACTTC
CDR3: CASSPGQTYEQYF

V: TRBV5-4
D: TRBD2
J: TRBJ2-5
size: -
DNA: TGTGCCAGCAGTCGGGGACTAGCGGGGGGGAGAGAGACCCAGTACTTC
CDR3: CASSRGLAGGRETQYF

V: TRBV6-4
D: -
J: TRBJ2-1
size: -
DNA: TGTGCCAGCAGTGACAAGGGCCACAATGAGCAGTTCTTC
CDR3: CASSDKGHNEQFF

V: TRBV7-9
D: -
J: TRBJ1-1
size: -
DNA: TGTGCCAGCAGCTCTGCCTACGTCGGGCAGGGTGGGTGTGAAGCTTTCTTT
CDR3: CASSSAYVGQGGCEAFF

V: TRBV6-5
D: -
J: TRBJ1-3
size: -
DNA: TGTGCCAGCAGTTACTTCCAGGGCCGGGGAAACACCATATATTTT
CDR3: CASSYFQGRGNTIYF

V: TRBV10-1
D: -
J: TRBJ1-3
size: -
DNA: TGCGCCAGCAGTGAGAGAGGGGCTGGAAACACCATATATTTT
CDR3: CASSERGAGNTIYF

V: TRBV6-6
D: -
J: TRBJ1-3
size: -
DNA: TGTGCCAGCAGTTACTTCCAAGGGCCTCCAGGAAACACCATATATTTT
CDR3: CASSYFQGPPGNTIYF

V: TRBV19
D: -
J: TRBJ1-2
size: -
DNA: TGTGCCAGTAGGCCCCAAGTGGACAGCCAGGGCTACACCTTC
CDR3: CASRPQVDSQGYTF

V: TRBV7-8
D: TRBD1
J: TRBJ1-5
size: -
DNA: TGTGCCAGCAGCTCCTTGGACAGGGCGGTTCGCAATCAGCCCCAGCATTTT
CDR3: CASSSLDRAVRNQPQHF

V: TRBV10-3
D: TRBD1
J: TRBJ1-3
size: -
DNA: TGTGCCATCAGTGAGTCGGAGACAGGGGGCGCGGACACCATATATTTT
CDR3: CAISESETGGADTIYF

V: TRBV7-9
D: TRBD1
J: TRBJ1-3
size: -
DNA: TGTGCCAGCAGCTGGGACAGCTCTGGAAACACCATATATTTT
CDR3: CASSWDSSGNTIYF

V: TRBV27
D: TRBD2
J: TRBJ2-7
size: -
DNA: TGTGCCAGCAGCTTAGCGGGTGGGGCCTACGAGCAGTACTTC
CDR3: CASSLAGGAYEQYF